This TCR beta chain was recorded in a study of cytomegalovirus exposure and HLA in healthy donors. For the study at large: A preliminary data release comprised tens of millions of unique TCRs obtained from HLA-typed donors. Study conclusions and caveats: The authors listed over 150 TCR beta chains as cytomegalovirus-associated. Rarity held for most TCR sequences, but there were some public TCRs that occurred in many donors.

The PCR ran on 60 Vbeta and 13 Jbeta primers. The assay was immunoSEQ multiplex PCR, and TCRdb's table has in-frame clones only and misses some. The repertoire consists of some 160,000 clones, with around four fifths occurring once and the leading ten covering about 1.3%. This clone came up once. The antigen is unknown. V gave up 4 bases and J gave up 6 bases; unmatched junction bases: 9. The CDR3 spans 15 residues. Germline assignment: CDR1 MGHRA and CDR2 YSYEKL. The clonotype originates from a male donor in good health and CMV-seronegative. The sequenced sample consisted of PBMCs. The chain has TRBV4-1 and TRBJ2-7; 10 nucleotides line up with TRBD2. CDR3 region: CASSLSGRGSAEQYF. The CDR3 DNA reads TGCGCCAGCAGCCTCAGCGGGAGGGGTTCCGCCGAGCAGTACTTC.